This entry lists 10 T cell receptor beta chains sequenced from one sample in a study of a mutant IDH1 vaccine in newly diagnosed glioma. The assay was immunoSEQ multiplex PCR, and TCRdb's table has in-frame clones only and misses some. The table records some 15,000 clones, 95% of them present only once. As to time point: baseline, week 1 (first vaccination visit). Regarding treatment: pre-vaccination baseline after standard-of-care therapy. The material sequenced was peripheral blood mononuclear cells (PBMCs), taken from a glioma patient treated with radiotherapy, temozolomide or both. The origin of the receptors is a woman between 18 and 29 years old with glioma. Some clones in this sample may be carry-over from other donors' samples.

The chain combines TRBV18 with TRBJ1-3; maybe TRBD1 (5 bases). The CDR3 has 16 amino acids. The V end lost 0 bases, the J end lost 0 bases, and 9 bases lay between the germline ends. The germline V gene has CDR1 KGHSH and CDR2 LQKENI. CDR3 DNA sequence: TGTGCCAGCTCACCACCGGGACGGGTCTCTGGAAACACCATATATTTT. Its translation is CASSPPGRVSGNTIYF.

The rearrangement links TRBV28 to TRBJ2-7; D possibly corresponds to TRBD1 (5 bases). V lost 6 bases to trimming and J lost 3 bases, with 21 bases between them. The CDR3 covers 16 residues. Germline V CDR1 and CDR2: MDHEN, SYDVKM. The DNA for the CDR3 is TGTGCCAGCAGAACTACTGCAGGGAACCGAAACTACGAGCAGTACTTC. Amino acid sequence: CASRTTAGNRNYEQYF.

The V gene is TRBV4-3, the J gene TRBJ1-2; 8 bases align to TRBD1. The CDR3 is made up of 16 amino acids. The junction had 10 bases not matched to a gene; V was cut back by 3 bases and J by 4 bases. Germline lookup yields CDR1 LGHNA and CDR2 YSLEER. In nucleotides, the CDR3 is TGCGCCAGCAGCCAGGCTTCCGGACAGGGCCTCTATGGCTACACCTTC. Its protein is CASSQASGQGLYGYTF.

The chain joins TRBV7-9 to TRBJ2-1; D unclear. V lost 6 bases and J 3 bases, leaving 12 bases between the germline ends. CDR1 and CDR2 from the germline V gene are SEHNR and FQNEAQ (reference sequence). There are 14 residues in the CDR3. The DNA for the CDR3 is TGTGCCAGCAGAGAATCTTTAAACTACAATGAGCAGTTCTTC. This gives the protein CASRESLNYNEQFF.

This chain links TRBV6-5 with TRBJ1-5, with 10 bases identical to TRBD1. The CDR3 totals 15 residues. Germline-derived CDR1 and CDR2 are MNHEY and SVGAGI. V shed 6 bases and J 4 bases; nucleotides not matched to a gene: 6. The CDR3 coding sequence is TGTGCCAGCAGCAGACAGGGGGCAGGAAATCAGCCCCAGCATTTT. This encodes CASSRQGAGNQPQHF.

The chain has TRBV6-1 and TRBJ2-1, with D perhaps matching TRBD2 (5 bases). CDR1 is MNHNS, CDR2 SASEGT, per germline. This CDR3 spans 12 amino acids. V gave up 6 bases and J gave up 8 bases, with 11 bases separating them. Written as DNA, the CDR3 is TGTGCCAGCAGGGCAGAGGAGGATGAGCAGTTCTTC. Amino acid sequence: CASRAEEDEQFF.

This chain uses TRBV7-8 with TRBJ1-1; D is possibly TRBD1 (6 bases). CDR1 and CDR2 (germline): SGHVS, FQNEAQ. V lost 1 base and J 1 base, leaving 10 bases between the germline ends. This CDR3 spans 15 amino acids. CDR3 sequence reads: CASSLVVGGNTEAFF. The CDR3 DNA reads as TGTGCCAGCAGCTTAGTAGTAGGGGGGAACACTGAAGCTTTCTTT.

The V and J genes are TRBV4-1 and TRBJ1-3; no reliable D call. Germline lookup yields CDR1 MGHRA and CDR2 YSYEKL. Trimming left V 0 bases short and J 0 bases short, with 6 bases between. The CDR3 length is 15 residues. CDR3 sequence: CASSQDRGSGNTIYF. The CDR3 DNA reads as TGCGCCAGCAGCCAAGATAGAGGCTCTGGAAACACCATATATTTT.

The CDR3 is CASSLAGGSRETQYF. The CDR3 DNA reads TGTGCCAGCAGCCTAGCGGGGGGCTCCCGGGAGACCCAGTACTTC. This chain joins TRBV11-2 and TRBJ2-5; 11 bases line up with TRBD2. Unmatched junction bases numbered 7, after V lost 5 bases and J lost 5 bases. The V gene's germline CDR1 is SGHAT and CDR2 FQNNGV. This CDR3 is 15 amino acids long.

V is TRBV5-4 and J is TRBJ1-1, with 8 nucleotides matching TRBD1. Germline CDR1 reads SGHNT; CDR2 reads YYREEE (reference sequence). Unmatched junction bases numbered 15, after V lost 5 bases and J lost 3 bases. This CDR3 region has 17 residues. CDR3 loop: CASRRGPGQVGDTEAFF. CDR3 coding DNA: TGTGCCAGCAGACGAGGTCCGGGACAGGTGGGGGACACTGAAGCTTTCTTT. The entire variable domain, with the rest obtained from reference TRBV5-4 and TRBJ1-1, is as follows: ETGVTQSPTHLIKTRGQQVTLRCSSQSGHNTVSWYQQALGQGPQFIFQYYREEENGRGNFPPRFSGLQFPNYSSELNVNALELDDSALYLCASRRGPGQVGDTEAFFGQGTRLTVV.